The text below deals with one T cell receptor beta chain. This CDR3 comprises 16 residues. Germline V gene data show CDR1 as SGHNT and CDR2 as YENEEA. Germline trimming cut 5 bases from V and 0 bases from J; bases unmatched to any gene: 6. These data originate in a study of blood T cell repertoires in COVID-19. This table comes from immunoSEQ multiplex PCR, and its TCRdb copy is limited to in-frame clones, with some not included. The sample has 120,000 to 150,000 clones, roughly 82% seen once. Source material: peripheral blood. The clonotype comes from a human donor in a cohort sampled during active COVID-19. The chain employs TRBV11-3 and TRBJ2-3; TRBD1 aligns across 9 bases. This chain's CDR3 is CASSQRQGVSTDTQYF. The CDR3 DNA sequence: TGTGCCAGCAGCCAAAGACAGGGGGTGAGCACAGATACGCAGTATTTT.